This TCR beta chain derives from a study of T cells in Graves' hyperthyroidism and ophthalmopathy. Study results and caveats: Blood shared most expanded thyroid clonotypes above 0.001.

RNA transcripts provided the source from which TCR beta CDR3 regions were amplified. First-round RT-PCR with HTBI primers amplified the TCR CDR3 region. TCRdb reprocessed the multiplex PCR reads with MiXCR, giving one entry per CDR3 protein. The repertoire has approximately 360,000 distinct CDR3 sequences, approximately 14% of them found once; the top ten carry 25% to 35%. Among the patients, aged 18 to 65, hyperthyroidism was newly diagnosed and had lasted under 2 months. Patients were excluded because of uncontrolled infection, other autoimmune disease, pregnancy or lactation. For the diagnoses, clinical symptoms, serum thyroxine and TRAb, thyroid ultrasound and orbital computed tomography were used. The CDR3 runs to 12 residues. Germline assignment: CDR1 DFQATT and CDR2 SNEGSKA (reference sequence). V lost 3 bases, J lost 5 bases, and 4 bases stayed unmatched. This clonotype showed up many times. What it recognizes is unknown.

The receptor was derived from a woman under 30 with Graves' hyperthyroidism that later progressed to Graves' ophthalmopathy. The sequencing input was blood. This sequence joins TRBV20-1 and TRBJ2-7; 7 bases are a match to TRBD2. The CDR3 spells CSARGRAHEQYF. CDR3 coding DNA: TGCAGTGCTAGGGGGAGGGCCCACGAGCAGTACTTC.